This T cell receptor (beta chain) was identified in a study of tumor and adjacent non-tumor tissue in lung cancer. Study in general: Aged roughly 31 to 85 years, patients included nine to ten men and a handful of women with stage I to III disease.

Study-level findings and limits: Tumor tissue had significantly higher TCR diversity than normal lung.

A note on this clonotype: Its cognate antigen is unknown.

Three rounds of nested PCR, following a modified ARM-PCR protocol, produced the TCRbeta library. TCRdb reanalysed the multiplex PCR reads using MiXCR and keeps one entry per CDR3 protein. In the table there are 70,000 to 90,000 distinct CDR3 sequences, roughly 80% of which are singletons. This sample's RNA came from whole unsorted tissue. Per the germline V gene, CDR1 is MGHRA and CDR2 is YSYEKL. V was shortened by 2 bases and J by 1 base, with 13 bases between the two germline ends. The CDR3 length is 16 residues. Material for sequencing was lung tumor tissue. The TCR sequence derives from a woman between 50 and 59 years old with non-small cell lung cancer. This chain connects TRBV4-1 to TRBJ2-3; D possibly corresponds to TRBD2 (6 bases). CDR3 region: CASSQSASVGTDTQYF. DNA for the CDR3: TGCGCCAGCAGCCAATCGGCTAGCGTAGGCACAGATACGCAGTATTTT.